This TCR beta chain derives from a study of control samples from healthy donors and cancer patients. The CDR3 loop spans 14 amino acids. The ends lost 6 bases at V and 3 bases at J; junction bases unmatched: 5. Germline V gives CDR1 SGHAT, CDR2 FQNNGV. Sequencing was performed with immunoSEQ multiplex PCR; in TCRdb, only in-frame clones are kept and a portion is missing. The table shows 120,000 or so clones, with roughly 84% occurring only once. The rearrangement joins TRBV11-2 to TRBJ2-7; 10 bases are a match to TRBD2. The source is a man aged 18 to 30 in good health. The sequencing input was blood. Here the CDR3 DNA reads TGTGCCAGCAGAAGGCCTAGCGGGAGCTACGAGCAGTACTTC. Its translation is CASRRPSGSYEQYF.